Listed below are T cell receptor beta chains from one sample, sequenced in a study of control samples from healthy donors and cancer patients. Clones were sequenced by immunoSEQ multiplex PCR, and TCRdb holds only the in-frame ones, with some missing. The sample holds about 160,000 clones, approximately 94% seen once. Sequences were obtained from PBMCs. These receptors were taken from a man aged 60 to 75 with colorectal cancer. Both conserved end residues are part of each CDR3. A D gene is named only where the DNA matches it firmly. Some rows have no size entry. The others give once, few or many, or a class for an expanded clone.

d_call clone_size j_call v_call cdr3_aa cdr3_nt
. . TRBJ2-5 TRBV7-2 CASSLGGGPQETQYF TGTGCCAGCAGCTTAGGCGGGGGCCCCCAAGAGACCCAGTACTTC
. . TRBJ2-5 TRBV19 CASRFGETQYF TGTGCCAGTCGATTCGGGGAGACCCAGTACTTC
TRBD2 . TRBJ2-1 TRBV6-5 CASSHTSGGNNEQFF TGTGCCAGCAGTCATACTAGCGGGGGTAACAATGAGCAGTTCTTC
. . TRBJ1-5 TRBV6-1 CASSENGNQPQHF TGTGCCAGCAGTGAGAATGGCAATCAGCCCCAGCATTTT
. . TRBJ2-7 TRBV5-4 CASSPPPTGTLVYEQYF TGTGCCAGCAGCCCCCCGCCGACTGGAACTCTGGTCTACGAGCAGTACTTC
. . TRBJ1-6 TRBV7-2 CASSLPTLDALHF TGTGCCAGCAGCCTACCGACCCTAGACGCCCTCCACTTT
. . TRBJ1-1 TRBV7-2 CASSLNGGVNTEAFF TGTGCCAGCAGCTTAAATGGTGGGGTAAACACTGAAGCTTTCTTT
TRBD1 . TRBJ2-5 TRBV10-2 CASSAYRDRSETQYF TGCGCCAGCAGTGCCTACCGGGACAGGTCGGAGACCCAGTACTTC
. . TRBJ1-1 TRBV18 CASSPSSTGALNTEAFF TGTGCCAGCTCACCATCCTCGACTGGGGCGTTGAACACTGAAGCTTTCTTT
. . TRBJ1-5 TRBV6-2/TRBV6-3 CASSYRVFGGDQPQHF TGTGCCAGCAGTTACCGAGTCTTCGGGGGTGATCAGCCCCAGCATTTT
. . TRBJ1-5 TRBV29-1 CSVIVGASNQPQHF TGCAGCGTAATTGTCGGGGCTTCCAATCAGCCCCAGCATTTT
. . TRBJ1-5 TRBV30 CAWSVLYSNQPQHF TGTGCCTGGAGTGTACTGTATAGCAATCAGCCCCAGCATTTT
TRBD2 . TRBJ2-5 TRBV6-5 CASSYSTGGTLETQYF TGTGCCAGCAGTTACTCTACGGGAGGGACTTTAGAGACCCAGTACTTC
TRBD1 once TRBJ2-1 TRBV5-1 CASSLFTGAYNEQFF TGCGCCAGCAGCTTGTTTACAGGGGCGTACAATGAGCAGTTCTTC
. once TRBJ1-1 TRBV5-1 CASSLSGGGEAFF TGCGCCAGCAGCTTGTCGGGGGGCGGTGAAGCTTTCTTT
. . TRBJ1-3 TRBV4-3 CASSQGRAAGNTIYF TGCGCCAGCAGCCAGGGAAGGGCAGCTGGAAACACCATATATTTT
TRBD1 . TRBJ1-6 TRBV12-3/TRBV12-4 CASSFGDRALF TGTGCCAGCAGTTTCGGGGACAGGGCACTCTTT
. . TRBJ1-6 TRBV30 CAFSPPKAPLHF TGTGCCTTTAGTCCCCCGAAAGCACCCCTCCACTTT
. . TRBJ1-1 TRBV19 CASAPGNTEAFF TGTGCCAGTGCCCCAGGTAACACTGAAGCCTTCTTT
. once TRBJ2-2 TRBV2 CASNEVLGAGELFF TGTGCCAGCAACGAGGTTTTGGGAGCCGGGGAGCTGTTTTTT
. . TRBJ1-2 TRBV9 CASSGYGYTF TGTGCCAGCAGCGGTTATGGCTACACCTTC
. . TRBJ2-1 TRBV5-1 CASSFGLTYNEQFF TGCGCCAGCAGCTTTGGACTGACCTACAATGAGCAGTTCTTC
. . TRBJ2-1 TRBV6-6 CASSRLGTPTYNEQFF TGTGCCAGCAGTCGACTCGGGACCCCAACCTACAATGAGCAGTTCTTC
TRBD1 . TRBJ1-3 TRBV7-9 CASSLFWDRGPEAGNTIYF TGTGCCAGCAGCTTATTCTGGGACAGGGGGCCCGAAGCTGGAAACACCATATATTTT
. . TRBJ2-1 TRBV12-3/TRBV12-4 CASSGSDEQFF TGTGCCAGCAGTGGTTCCGATGAGCAGTTCTTC
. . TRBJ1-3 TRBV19 CASRPTAYSGNTIYF TGTGCCAGTAGGCCGACGGCGTACTCTGGAAACACCATATATTTT
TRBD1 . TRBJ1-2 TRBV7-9 CASTLGGPYYGYTF TGTGCCAGCACCCTAGGGGGCCCGTACTATGGCTACACCTTC
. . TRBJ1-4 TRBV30 CAWSVQEGRQEKLFF TGTGCCTGGAGTGTACAGGAGGGGCGCCAAGAAAAACTGTTTTTT
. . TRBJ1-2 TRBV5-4 CASSLGQEKAGIYGYTF TGTGCCAGCAGCTTGGGGCAGGAGAAAGCCGGAATCTATGGCTACACCTTC